This T cell receptor (beta chain) was observed in a study of blood T cell repertoires in COVID-19. Looking at the study overall: Samples representing acute and convalescent COVID-19 were sourced from the United States, Italy and Spain. In each case, the material was cDNA or gDNA derived from T cells, B-cell-depleted T cells, or PBMCs.

Germline assignment: CDR1 SQVTM and CDR2 ANQGSEA. The CDR3 runs to 13 residues. V shed 7 bases, J shed 9 bases, and the junction held 10 bases outside the gene matches. Methods used by the authors: For nucleated cells, counts were estimated from reference gene primer amplification. TCRdb's copy holds only in-frame clones and misses some; the assay was immunoSEQ multiplex PCR. V, J and clone size are taken as reported in that table, and D and trimming were inferred from the DNA itself. Here the sample spans a few hundred thousand clones, approximately 82% being singletons. This receptor was identified in a woman aged 18-30 years with acute or convalescent COVID-19. Sequenced sample: peripheral blood. V is TRBV29-1 and J is TRBJ1-2; 11 bases match TRBD1. The CDR3 spells CSAPGTGGTSYTF. For the CDR3, the DNA is TGCAGCGCCCCGGGGACAGGGGGGACCAGCTACACCTTC.